These T cell receptor beta chains were read from a single sample in a study of response to subunit inactivated influenza vaccine. TCRdb redid the calling of the RT-PCR reads with MiXCR, one entry per CDR3 protein. Of approximately 680,000 distinct CDR3 sequences listed, 15% to 18% are singletons. The sequences come from PBMCs from blood, collected 11 to 12 days after vaccination. These receptors originate from a man between 50 and 59 years old who received an inactivated influenza vaccine. Each CDR3 is given with its conserved first and last residue. A D gene is named only where the DNA matches it firmly. Rows give clone size only sometimes, using once, few, many, or a class for an expanded clone.

v_call: TRBV6-5
clone_size: few
d_call: -
j_call: TRBJ2-5
cdr3_nt: TGTGCCAGCAGTTACGGCCCCACCGAGACCCAGTACTTC
cdr3_aa: CASSYGPTETQYF

v_call: TRBV20-1
clone_size: few
d_call: -
j_call: TRBJ2-3
cdr3_nt: TGCAGTGCTAGAGGACATCGGGCGCAAGTTGGGGGGCAGTATTTT
cdr3_aa: CSARGHRAQVGGQYF

v_call: TRBV9
clone_size: few
d_call: TRBD1
j_call: TRBJ2-5
cdr3_nt: TGTGCCAGCAGCGTATCGGGACAGGGTAGCGAGACCCAGTACTTC
cdr3_aa: CASSVSGQGSETQYF

v_call: TRBV4-2
clone_size: once
d_call: -
j_call: TRBJ2-5
cdr3_nt: TGTGCCAGCAGCCAAGAATGGGGAAGAGGGGAGACCCAGTACTTC
cdr3_aa: CASSQEWGRGETQYF

v_call: TRBV20-1
clone_size: few
d_call: TRBD1
j_call: TRBJ1-5
cdr3_nt: TGCAGTGCGGGACAGGGCTATCAGCCCCAGCATTTT
cdr3_aa: CSAGQGYQPQHF

v_call: TRBV7-9
clone_size: few
d_call: TRBD2
j_call: TRBJ2-1
cdr3_nt: TGTGCCAGCAGCGTGGGACTAGCGGGCAACAATGAGCAGTTCTTC
cdr3_aa: CASSVGLAGNNEQFF

v_call: TRBV7-9
clone_size: -
d_call: TRBD1
j_call: TRBJ2-2
cdr3_nt: TGTGCCAGCAGTCCCGGGACAGGGGTCACCGGGGAGCTGTTTTTT
cdr3_aa: CASSPGTGVTGELFF

v_call: TRBV12-3/TRBV12-4
clone_size: few
d_call: -
j_call: TRBJ1-4
cdr3_nt: TGTGCCAGCAGTTCACCAGCAGCTAATGAAAAACTGTTTTTT
cdr3_aa: CASSSPAANEKLFF

v_call: TRBV7-9
clone_size: -
d_call: TRBD2
j_call: TRBJ2-7
cdr3_nt: TGTGCCAGCAGCCCGGGCGGGACTAATAACTACGAGCAGTACTTC
cdr3_aa: CASSPGGTNNYEQYF

v_call: TRBV28
clone_size: few
d_call: -
j_call: TRBJ2-3
cdr3_nt: TGTGCCAGCCGGACTCCCACAGATACGCAGTATTTT
cdr3_aa: CASRTPTDTQYF

v_call: TRBV5-1
clone_size: few
d_call: -
j_call: TRBJ1-2
cdr3_nt: TGCGCCAGCAGCTCGCTCGGGGAAGGCTACACCTTC
cdr3_aa: CASSSLGEGYTF

v_call: TRBV2
clone_size: -
d_call: -
j_call: TRBJ2-1
cdr3_nt: TGTGCCAGCAGGGAGATTTCCTACAATGAGCAGTTCTTC
cdr3_aa: CASREISYNEQFF

v_call: TRBV20-1
clone_size: -
d_call: -
j_call: TRBJ2-5
cdr3_nt: TGCAGTGCTAGGGGGGCTCAAGAGACCCAGTACTTC
cdr3_aa: CSARGAQETQYF

v_call: TRBV20-1
clone_size: -
d_call: -
j_call: TRBJ2-3
cdr3_nt: TGCAGTTCTAGCCCTTGGGGGGAGGATACGCAGTATTTT
cdr3_aa: CSSSPWGEDTQYF

v_call: TRBV5-6
clone_size: -
d_call: -
j_call: TRBJ2-7
cdr3_nt: TGTGCCAGCAGCTTGTGGACTACGGACGAGCAGTACTTC
cdr3_aa: CASSLWTTDEQYF

v_call: TRBV12-3/TRBV12-4
clone_size: many
d_call: -
j_call: TRBJ2-7
cdr3_nt: TGTGCCAGCAGTTTGGGCAGGGGTCGCGAGCAGTACTTC
cdr3_aa: CASSLGRGREQYF

v_call: TRBV12-3/TRBV12-4
clone_size: few
d_call: -
j_call: TRBJ2-2
cdr3_nt: TGTGCCAGCAGTTTTGAAGGGCGTACCGGGGAGCTGTTTTTT
cdr3_aa: CASSFEGRTGELFF

v_call: TRBV29-1
clone_size: few
d_call: TRBD2
j_call: TRBJ2-1
cdr3_nt: TGCAGCGTCCAGCGGGGGCCGGGTGAGCAGTTCTTC
cdr3_aa: CSVQRGPGEQFF

v_call: TRBV20-1
clone_size: -
d_call: -
j_call: TRBJ2-3
cdr3_nt: TGCAGTGCTAGAGATGGTGGTAACACAGATACGCAGTATTTT
cdr3_aa: CSARDGGNTDTQYF

v_call: TRBV12-3/TRBV12-4
clone_size: few
d_call: -
j_call: TRBJ1-3
cdr3_nt: TGTGCCAGCACCACAGGCTCTGGAAACACCATATATTTT
cdr3_aa: CASTTGSGNTIYF

v_call: TRBV4-3
clone_size: -
d_call: -
j_call: TRBJ2-5
cdr3_nt: TGCGCCAGCAGCCAAGACCAATCGAGGAGGATCGGGACCCAGTACTTC
cdr3_aa: CASSQDQSRRIGTQYF

v_call: TRBV27
clone_size: -
d_call: TRBD2
j_call: TRBJ2-7
cdr3_nt: TGTGCCAGCAGTTTAGGACTAGCGCCCTCCTACGAGCAGTACTTC
cdr3_aa: CASSLGLAPSYEQYF

v_call: TRBV27
clone_size: -
d_call: TRBD1
j_call: TRBJ2-7
cdr3_nt: TGTGCCAGCAGCCGAAGGGGAGCTCAGGGGGTTTACGAGCAGTACTTC
cdr3_aa: CASSRRGAQGVYEQYF

v_call: TRBV4-2
clone_size: few
d_call: -
j_call: TRBJ2-5
cdr3_nt: TGTGCCAGCAGCCAGGAAAGCGGCAGGGGTGAGACCCAGTACTTC
cdr3_aa: CASSQESGRGETQYF

v_call: TRBV7-3
clone_size: few
d_call: -
j_call: TRBJ2-5
cdr3_nt: TGTGCCAGCAGCTTATTTGGCGGTACTACCCAGTACTTC
cdr3_aa: CASSLFGGTTQYF

v_call: TRBV28
clone_size: -
d_call: -
j_call: TRBJ2-7
cdr3_nt: TGTGCCAGCACCCCGGGACATACCTACGAGCAGTACTTC
cdr3_aa: CASTPGHTYEQYF

v_call: TRBV10-3
clone_size: -
d_call: -
j_call: TRBJ1-4
cdr3_nt: TGTGCCATCAGTTTCGACCGGGGGGCTAATGAAAAACTGTTTTTT
cdr3_aa: CAISFDRGANEKLFF

v_call: TRBV15
clone_size: -
d_call: TRBD1
j_call: TRBJ1-6
cdr3_nt: TGTGCCACCAGCAGAGATTTAGGGACAGGGGAAAGTTCACCCCTCCACTTT
cdr3_aa: CATSRDLGTGESSPLHF

v_call: TRBV12-3/TRBV12-4
clone_size: few
d_call: -
j_call: TRBJ1-1
cdr3_nt: TGTGCCAGCAGTTTTTTATCTGAAGCTTTCTTT
cdr3_aa: CASSFLSEAFF

v_call: TRBV3-1
clone_size: -
d_call: -
j_call: TRBJ1-1
cdr3_nt: TGTGCCAGCAGCCAAGGGGGGACCGTAGTGAACACTGAAGCTTTCTTT
cdr3_aa: CASSQGGTVVNTEAFF

v_call: TRBV20-1
clone_size: many
d_call: -
j_call: TRBJ1-1
cdr3_nt: TGCAGTGCTATCCCCATTTTAAGGACTGAAGCTTTCTTT
cdr3_aa: CSAIPILRTEAFF

v_call: TRBV12-3/TRBV12-4
clone_size: -
d_call: -
j_call: TRBJ2-4
cdr3_nt: TGTGCCAGCAGGCAAGGGATCAGGGGCACTGCCACCAAAAACATTCAGTACTTC
cdr3_aa: CASRQGIRGTATKNIQYF

v_call: TRBV9
clone_size: few
d_call: -
j_call: TRBJ2-1
cdr3_nt: TGTGCCAGCAGCCCCCTAGCGAGCAAGTACAATGAGCAGTTCTTC
cdr3_aa: CASSPLASKYNEQFF

v_call: TRBV3-1
clone_size: few
d_call: TRBD2
j_call: TRBJ2-7
cdr3_nt: TGTGCCAGCAGCCAGAAGGGACTAGCGGCCTACGAGCAGTACTTC
cdr3_aa: CASSQKGLAAYEQYF

v_call: TRBV11-3
clone_size: -
d_call: TRBD2
j_call: TRBJ2-3
cdr3_nt: TGTGCCAGCAGCTTATTGGGACTAACCTCTACGCAGTATTTT
cdr3_aa: CASSLLGLTSTQYF

v_call: TRBV29-1
clone_size: many
d_call: TRBD1
j_call: TRBJ2-5
cdr3_nt: TGCAGCGTGACAGGGGTCGGCCAAGAGACCCAGTACTTC
cdr3_aa: CSVTGVGQETQYF

v_call: TRBV20-1
clone_size: -
d_call: TRBD1
j_call: TRBJ1-1
cdr3_nt: TGCAGTGCTAGTGCAGGGGGCTGCCCAGCGAACACTGAAGCTTTCTTT
cdr3_aa: CSASAGGCPANTEAFF